Listed here are 23 T cell receptor beta chains from one sample, sequenced in a study of tumor and adjacent non-tumor tissue in lung cancer. The template was RNA from unsorted bulk tissue. This non-tumor lung sample came from over 3 cm beyond the tumor edge. A modified ARM-PCR protocol with three rounds of nested PCR amplified TCRbeta. Each CDR3 protein is one row after TCRdb ran MiXCR on the multiplex PCR reads. The sample includes 81,000 or so distinct CDR3 sequences, approximately 78% seen only once; the top ten take about 54%. What was sequenced was distant non-tumor lung tissue. The receptors here all came from a man aged 60 to 69 with non-small cell lung cancer.

A note on this clonotype: This may be a read error, as it is one base from a much larger clone. The CDR3, as DNA: TGCAGTACCCATCCAAAGGGCGTAGAGCAGTTCTTC. Translated: CSTHPKGVEQFF. The rearrangement uses TRBV20-1 and TRBJ2-1, with D hard to call. CDR3 size: 12 residues. Germline V CDR1 and CDR2: DFQATT, SNEGSKA (reference sequence). Deletions cut 8 bases from V and 10 bases from J, with 18 bases between.

As for this clonotype: Without the conserved terminal phenylalanine or tryptophan, this CDR3 likely stems from a read error. The gene calls are TRBV6-5 and TRBJ2-6; 10 bases map to TRBD2. This CDR3 is built from 17 residues. The germline gives CDR1 MNHEY, CDR2 SVGAGI. In DNA, the CDR3 is TGTGCCAGCAGCCTAGCGGGAGTCAGCTCTGGGGCCAACGTTCTGACTCTC. Its protein is CASSLAGVSSGANVLTL.

Note on this clonotype: One end of the junction varies from germline; a read error may be responsible. V and J are TRBV20-1 and TRBJ2-3; 13 nucleotides line up with TRBD2. The V gene's germline CDR1 is DFQATT and CDR2 SNEGSKA (reference sequence). The CDR3 is made up of 15 amino acids. CDR3 nucleotides: TGCAGAGCCCCCAGGGGACTAGCGGGAATAGATACCCAGTATTTT. The encoded protein is CRAPRGLAGIDTQYF.

The DNA of the CDR3 is TGCAGCGTCGCCGACATGGAGGGGTTGCAGCCCCAGCATTTT. Its protein product is CSVADMEGLQPQHF. V gene TRBV29-1 combines with J gene TRBJ1-5; D may be TRBD1 (5 bases). Trimming shortened V by 6 bases and J by 7 bases, and 19 bases separated the two germline ends. The CDR3 runs to 14 residues. Germline V gene lookup returns CDR1 SQVTM and CDR2 ANQGSEA.

Notes on this clonotype: Likely a read error: the CDR3 ends without its conserved phenylalanine or tryptophan. This chain uses TRBV11-2 with TRBJ2-5; D possibly corresponds to TRBD2 (7 bases). From germline, CDR1 is SGHAT and CDR2 FQNNGV. CDR3 length: 16 residues. CDR3 DNA: TGTGCCAGCAGCTTCACAATGGGGGGGCCAAAGGAGATCCAGTACTTA. This encodes CASSFTMGGPKEIQYL.

This clonotype appeared a single time. The chain links TRBV12-3 or TRBV12-4 to TRBJ2-3; TRBD2 agrees at 10 bases. This CDR3 comprises 15 residues. Trimming cost V 10 bases and J 2 bases; bases outside gene matches: 9. CDR3 nucleotides: TGTGCCAACACAGGGACTAGCGTGGACACAGATACGCAGTATTTT. As protein: CANTGTSVDTDTQYF.

Worth noting for this clonotype: One end of the junction is discordant with germline, which a read error may explain. V is TRBV6-1 and J is TRBJ2-3, with a possible D match to TRBD2 (5 bases). This CDR3 comprises 15 residues. Per the germline V gene, CDR1 is MNHNS and CDR2 is SASEGT. DNA for the CDR3: TGTACCAGCAAGGGAGAGTGGATTTCCACAGATACGCAGTATTTT. As protein: CTSKGEWISTDTQYF.

A word on this clonotype: Relative to the germline gene, one junction end is altered; a read error may explain this. This rearrangement joins TRBV20-1 to TRBJ2-6; 9 bases map to TRBD1. Germline CDR1 and CDR2: DFQATT and SNEGSKA (reference sequence). This CDR3 is 17 amino acids long. The CDR3 protein is CSASLHRGLSGANVLIF. CDR3 bases: TGCAGTGCTTCTCTGCACAGGGGGCTGTCTGGGGCCAACGTCCTGATTTTC.

About this clonotype itself: At one of its ends the junction is not consistent with the germline gene, which may arise from a read error. The J gene is TRBJ1-1, the V gene TRBV11-2; 8 positions agree with TRBD1. The CDR3 contains 16 residues. CDR1 SGHAT and CDR2 FQNNGV come from the germline V gene. CDR3: CTSSPSRGPLRGEAFF. In DNA form, the CDR3 reads TGTACCAGCAGCCCTTCCAGGGGGCCATTGAGGGGTGAAGCTTTCTTT.

A note on this clonotype: At one of its ends the junction is not consistent with the germline gene, which may arise from a read error. CDR3 region: CSARDGGLGEIQYF. CDR3 DNA sequence: TGCAGTGCTAGAGATGGGGGACTAGGTGAGATCCAGTACTTC. V gene TRBV20-1 combines with J gene TRBJ2-5; 8 nucleotides align to TRBD2. CDR1 is DFQATT, CDR2 SNEGSKA, per germline (reference sequence). CDR3 size: 14 residues.

Regarding this clonotype: A much larger clonotype is one base distant, so this may be a read error. V usage is TRBV5-1 and J usage is TRBJ2-5, with D maybe TRBD1 (5 bases). Germline loops: CDR1 SGHRS, CDR2 YFSETQ. V shed 4 bases and J shed 3 bases, with 19 bases lying between them. CDR3 length: 16 amino acids. The CDR3 DNA reads TGCGCCAGCAGCATGGGTCCCGCAGGGTCCGAAGAGACCCAGTACTTC. It encodes CASSMGPAGSEETQYF. Full variable domain (outside the CDR3, taken from reference TRBV5-1 and TRBJ2-5): KAGVTQTPRYLIKTRGQQVTLSCSPISGHRSVSWYQQTPGQGLQFLFEYFSETQRNKGNFPGRFSGRQFSNSRSEMNVSTLELGDSALYLCASSMGPAGSEETQYFGPGTRLLVL.

On this clonotype: In this CDR3 the conserved last residue, phenylalanine or tryptophan, is missing, so a read error is likely. The chain joins TRBV20-1 to TRBJ2-7; a weak D match, TRBD1 (5 bases). In germline, CDR1 is DFQATT, CDR2 SNEGSKA (reference sequence). This CDR3 comprises 16 residues. The CDR3 bases are TGCAGTGCTAGACCGAAAGGACAAGGTTTTTCCTCCGAGCAGTACTTA. Translation: CSARPKGQGFSSEQYL.

In regard to this clonotype: Given a much more abundant clone one base away, this may be a read error. This rearrangement joins TRBV6-5 to TRBJ1-1; D might be TRBD1 (6 bases). CDR1 is MNHEY and CDR2 is SVGAGI in the germline V gene. This CDR3 is built from 14 residues. CDR3 region: CASSRGGAQTETFF. CDR3 DNA sequence: TGTGCCAGCAGTCGGGGGGGGGCGCAAACTGAAACTTTCTTT.

This clonotype was seen at least ten times. The gene calls are TRBV4-2 and TRBJ2-7; 8 bases fit TRBD2. The V and J ends lost 2 bases and 4 bases, in that order; junction bases with no gene match: 10. This CDR3 comprises 16 residues. CDR1 and CDR2 from the germline V gene are LGHNA and YNFKEQ. As DNA, the CDR3 is TGTGCCAGCAGCCAATCGGGGACTAGTTCTTTGTACGAGCAGTACTTC. This encodes CASSQSGTSSLYEQYF.

About this clonotype itself: Sequence at one end of the junction differs from germline and may be a read error. This chain connects TRBV4-1 to TRBJ1-2, with unresolved D. The CDR3 loop spans 15 amino acids. Germline loops: CDR1 MGHRA, CDR2 YSYEKL. In DNA form, the CDR3 reads TGCGCCAGCAGCCAAGTACGGGAGGGTAACTATTGCTACACGTTC. Amino acids: CASSQVREGNYCYTF.

Turning to this clonotype: This is likely a read error, given that the CDR3 carries no conserved phenylalanine or tryptophan at its end. The V gene is TRBV11-2, the J gene TRBJ2-6; D is ambiguous. This CDR3 is 19 amino acids long. CDR1 SGHAT and CDR2 FQNNGV come from the germline V gene. The CDR3 spells CASSLVPKDVPSGANVLTL. In DNA form, the CDR3 reads TGCGCCAGCAGCTTAGTTCCAAAGGACGTGCCCTCTGGGGCCAACGTCCTGACTCTC.

Of note for this clonotype: The junction departs from the called germline gene at one end, perhaps through a read error. The V call is TRBV11-1, the J call TRBJ1-1; no clear D gene. Germline V gene sequence: CDR1 SGHAT, CDR2 FQDESV (reference sequence). The CDR3 extends over 18 amino acids. CDR3 sequence: CASSLTPNMYGRNTEAFF. Here the CDR3 DNA reads TGTGCCAGCAGCCTGACGCCGAATATGTATGGTCGGAACACTGAGGCTTTCTTT.

To note about this clonotype: The CDR3 does not end in the conserved phenylalanine or tryptophan, so this is likely a read error. V is TRBV7-9 and J is TRBJ2-5; D not certain. Germline V gives CDR1 SEHNR, CDR2 FQNEAQ (reference sequence). The CDR3 has 13 amino acids. The chain's CDR3 is CASSRVYQETQYC. The CDR3 DNA is TGTGCCAGCAGCCGGGTTTACCAAGAGACTCAGTACTGC.

As to this clonotype: An end of the junction differs from the germline gene, which may be a read error. The chain uses TRBV6-5 and TRBJ2-7; 9 bases align to TRBD2. The CDR3 is made up of 16 amino acids. Germline values: CDR1 MNHEY, CDR2 SVGAGI. The CDR3: CASSYSSSGVTNDQYF. The CDR3 DNA reads as TGTGCCAGCAGTTACTCGTCTAGCGGGGTCACCAACGATCAGTACTTC.

This clonotype was counted only a few times. The V gene is TRBV7-3, the J gene TRBJ2-1; 9 bases map to TRBD2. Germline assignment: CDR1 SGHTA and CDR2 FQGTGA. Trimming cost V 3 bases and J 7 bases; bases outside gene matches: 1. There are 13 residues in the CDR3. The CDR3 bases are TGTGCCAGCAGCTTGGCGGGAGGGAATGAGCAGTTCTTC. It is translated as CASSLAGGNEQFF.

To note about this clonotype: A clone one base away is much larger, so this may be a read error. The J gene is TRBJ2-7, the V gene TRBV4-3, with D maybe TRBD2 (6 bases). CDR1 is LGHNA and CDR2 is YSLEER in the germline V gene. The CDR3 is made up of 14 amino acids. CDR3 bases: TGCACCGGCAGCCAAGCGGCGGGGAGCTTGGACCCCTCCTTC. Protein sequence: CTGSQAAGSLDPSF.

About this clonotype: A much larger clone differs from this one at a single base, so this may be a read error. The genes are TRBV5-4 and TRBJ1-2, with D possibly matching TRBD1 (6 bases). The germline V and J ends were trimmed by 1 base and 8 bases, with 12 bases remaining between them. Germline V gene sequence: CDR1 SGHNT, CDR2 YYREEE (reference sequence). The CDR3 extends over 13 amino acids. The CDR3 loop reads CASSLMGAWGYTF. Written as DNA, the CDR3 is TGTGCCAGCAGCTTGATGGGGGCGTGGGGCTACACCTTC.

As concerns this clonotype: A clone one base away is much larger, so this may be a read error. The chain links TRBV6-6 to TRBJ1-5; TRBD1 matches 8 bases. This CDR3 is 15 amino acids long. Germline loops: CDR1 MNHNY, CDR2 SVGAGI (reference sequence). CDR3 sequence: CVSSYLTGAGQPQHF. CDR3 sequence (DNA): TGTGTCAGCAGTTACCTGACAGGGGCCGGTCAGCCCCAGCATTTT.